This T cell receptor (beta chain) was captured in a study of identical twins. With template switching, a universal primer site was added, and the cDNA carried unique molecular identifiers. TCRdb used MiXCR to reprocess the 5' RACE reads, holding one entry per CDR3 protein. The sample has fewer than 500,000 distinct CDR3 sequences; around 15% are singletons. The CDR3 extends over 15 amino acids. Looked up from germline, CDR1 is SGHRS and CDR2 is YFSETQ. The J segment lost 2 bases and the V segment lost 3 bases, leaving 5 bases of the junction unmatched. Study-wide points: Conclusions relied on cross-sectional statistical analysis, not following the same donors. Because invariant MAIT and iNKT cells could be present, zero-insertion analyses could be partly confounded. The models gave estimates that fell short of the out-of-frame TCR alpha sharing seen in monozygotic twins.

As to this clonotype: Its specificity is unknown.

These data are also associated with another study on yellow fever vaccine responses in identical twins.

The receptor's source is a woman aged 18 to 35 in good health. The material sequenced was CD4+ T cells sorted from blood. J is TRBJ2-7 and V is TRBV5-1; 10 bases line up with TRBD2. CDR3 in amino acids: CASSSLAGDTYEQYF. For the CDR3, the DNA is TGCGCCAGCAGCTCCCTAGCGGGAGATACCTACGAGCAGTACTTC.